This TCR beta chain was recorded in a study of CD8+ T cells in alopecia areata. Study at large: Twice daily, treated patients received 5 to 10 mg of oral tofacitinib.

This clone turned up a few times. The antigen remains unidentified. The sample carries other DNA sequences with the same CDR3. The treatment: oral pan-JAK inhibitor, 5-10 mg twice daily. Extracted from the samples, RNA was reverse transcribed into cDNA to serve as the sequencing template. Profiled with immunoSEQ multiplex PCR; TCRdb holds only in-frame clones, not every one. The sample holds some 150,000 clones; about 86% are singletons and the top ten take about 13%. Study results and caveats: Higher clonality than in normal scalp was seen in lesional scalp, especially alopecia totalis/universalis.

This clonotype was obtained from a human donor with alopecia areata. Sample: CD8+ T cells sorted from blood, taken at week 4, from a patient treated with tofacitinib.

CDR3 in DNA: TGCAGCGTTGTCAGGGGTAACACCGGGGAGCTGTTTTTT. Its translation: CSVVRGNTGELFF. This chain connects TRBV29-1 to TRBJ2-2; a weak D match, TRBD1 (6 bases). There are 13 residues in the CDR3. The ends were cut back, 4 bases at V and 2 bases at J, with 8 bases in the middle. Germline-derived CDR1 and CDR2 are SQVTM and ANQGSEA.